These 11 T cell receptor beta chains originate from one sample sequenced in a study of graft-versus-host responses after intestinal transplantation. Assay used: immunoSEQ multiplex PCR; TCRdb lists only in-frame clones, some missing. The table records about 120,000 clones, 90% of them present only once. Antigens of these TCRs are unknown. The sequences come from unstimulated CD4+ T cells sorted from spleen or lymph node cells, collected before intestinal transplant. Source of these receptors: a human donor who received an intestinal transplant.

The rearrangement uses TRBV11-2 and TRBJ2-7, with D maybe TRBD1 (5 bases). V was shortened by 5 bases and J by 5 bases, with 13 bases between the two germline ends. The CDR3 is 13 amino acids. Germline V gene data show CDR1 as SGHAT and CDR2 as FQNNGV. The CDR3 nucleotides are TGTGCCAGCAGCCAATCCAGGGTGCACGAGCAGTACTTC. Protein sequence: CASSQSRVHEQYF.

CDR3 DNA: TGTGCCAGCAGCCGACTAGCGGGGGGCGGGGATACGCAGTATTTT. Translated, it gives CASSRLAGGGDTQYF. The rearrangement links TRBV5-6 to TRBJ2-3; TRBD2 agrees at 13 bases. The junction had 5 bases not matched to a gene; V was cut back by 4 bases and J by 6 bases. The V gene's germline CDR1 is SGHDT and CDR2 YYEEEE. The CDR3 has 15 residues.

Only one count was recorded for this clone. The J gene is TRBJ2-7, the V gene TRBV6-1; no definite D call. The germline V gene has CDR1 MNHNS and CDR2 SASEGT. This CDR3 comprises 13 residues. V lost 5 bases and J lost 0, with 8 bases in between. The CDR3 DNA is TGTGCCAGCAGTCTAGAGAGCTCCTACGAGCAGTACTTC. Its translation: CASSLESSYEQYF.

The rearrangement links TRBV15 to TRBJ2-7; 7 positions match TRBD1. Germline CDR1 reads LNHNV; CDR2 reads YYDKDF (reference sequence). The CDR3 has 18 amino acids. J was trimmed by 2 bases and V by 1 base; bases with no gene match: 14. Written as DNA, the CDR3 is TGTGCCACCAGCAGAGTCCCACAAGGGGGCGAGGTACCCTACGAGCAGTACTTC. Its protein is CATSRVPQGGEVPYEQYF.

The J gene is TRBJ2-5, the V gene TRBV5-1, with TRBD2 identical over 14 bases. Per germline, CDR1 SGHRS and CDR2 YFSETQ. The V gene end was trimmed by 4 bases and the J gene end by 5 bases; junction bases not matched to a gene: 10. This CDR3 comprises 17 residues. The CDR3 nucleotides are TGCGCCAGCAGCCGAGGGACTAGCGGGGGCCGTACGGAGACCCAGTACTTC. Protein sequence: CASSRGTSGGRTETQYF.

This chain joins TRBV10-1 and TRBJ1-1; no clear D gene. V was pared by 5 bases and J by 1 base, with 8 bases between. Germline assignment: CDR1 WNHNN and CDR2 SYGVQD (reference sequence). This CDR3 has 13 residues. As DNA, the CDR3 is TGCGCCAGCAGTCCCGGAGGGAACACTGAAGCTTTCTTT. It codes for CASSPGGNTEAFF.

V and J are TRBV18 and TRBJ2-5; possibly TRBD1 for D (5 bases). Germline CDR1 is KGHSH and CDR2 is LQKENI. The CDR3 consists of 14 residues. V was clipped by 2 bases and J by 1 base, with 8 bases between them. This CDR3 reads CASSPLQGQETQYF. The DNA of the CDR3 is TGTGCCAGCTCACCATTGCAGGGCCAAGAGACCCAGTACTTC. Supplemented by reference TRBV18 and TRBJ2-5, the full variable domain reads NAGVMQNPRHLVRRRGQEARLRCSPMKGHSHVYWYRQLPEEGLKFMVYLQKENIIDESGMPKERFSAEFPKEGPSILRIQQVVRGDSAAYFCASSPLQGQETQYFGPGTRLLVL.

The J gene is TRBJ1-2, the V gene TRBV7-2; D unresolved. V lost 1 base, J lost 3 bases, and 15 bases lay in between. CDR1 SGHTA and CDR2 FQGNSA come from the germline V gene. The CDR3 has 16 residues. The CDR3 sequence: CASSLVLVRIDYGYTF. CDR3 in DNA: TGTGCCAGCAGCTTAGTATTGGTCAGGATTGACTATGGCTACACCTTC. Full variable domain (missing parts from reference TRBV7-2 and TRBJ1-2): GAGVSQSPSNKVTEKGKDVELRCDPISGHTALYWYRQSLGQGLEFLIYFQGNSAPDKSGLPSDRFSAERTGGSVSTLTIQRTQQEDSAVYLCASSLVLVRIDYGYTFGSGTRLTVV.

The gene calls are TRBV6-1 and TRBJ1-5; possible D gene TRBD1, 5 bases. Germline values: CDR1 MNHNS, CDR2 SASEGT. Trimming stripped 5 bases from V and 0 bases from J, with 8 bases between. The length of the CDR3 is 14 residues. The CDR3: CASSTQGSNQPQHF. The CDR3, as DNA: TGTGCCAGCAGTACTCAGGGTAGCAATCAGCCCCAGCATTTT.

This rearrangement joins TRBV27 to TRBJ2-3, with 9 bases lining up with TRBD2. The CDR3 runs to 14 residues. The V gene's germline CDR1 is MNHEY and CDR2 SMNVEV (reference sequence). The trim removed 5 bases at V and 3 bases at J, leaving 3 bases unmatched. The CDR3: CASSRLAGTDTQYF. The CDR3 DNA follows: TGTGCCAGCAGTCGCCTAGCGGGAACAGATACGCAGTATTTT.

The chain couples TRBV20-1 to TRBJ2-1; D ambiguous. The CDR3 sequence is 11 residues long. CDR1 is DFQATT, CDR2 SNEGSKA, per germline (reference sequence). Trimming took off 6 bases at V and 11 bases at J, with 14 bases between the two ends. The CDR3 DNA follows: TGCAGTGCAACTTCTATCGATAAGCAGTTCTTC. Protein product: CSATSIDKQFF.